One sample yielded the 10 T cell receptor beta chains listed below, sequenced in a study of cytomegalovirus exposure and HLA in healthy donors. Researchers ran the PCR with 60 Vbeta and 13 Jbeta primers. TCRdb's table, derived via immunoSEQ multiplex PCR, lists solely in-frame clones and lacks some. The sample table includes 65,000 to 85,000 clones. The sample consisted of PBMCs. The receptors shown here come from a woman aged 30 to 39 in good health and CMV-seronegative.

V gene TRBV30 combines with J gene TRBJ2-7; D is possibly TRBD1 (6 bases). Germline V CDR1 and CDR2: GTSNPN, SVGIG (reference sequence). The CDR3 consists of 14 residues. V lost 5 bases, J lost 2 bases, and 16 bases lay in between. The CDR3 DNA follows: TGTGCCTGGCGTACCGGGACACAACCCTACGAGCAGTACTTC. As protein: CAWRTGTQPYEQYF. Full variable domain (missing parts from reference TRBV30 and TRBJ2-7): SQTIHQWPATLVQPVGSPLSLECTVEGTSNPNLYWYRQAAGRGLQLLFYSVGIGQISSEVPQNLSASRPQDRQFILSSKKLLLSDSGFYLCAWRTGTQPYEQYFGPGTRLTVT.

The V and J genes are TRBV5-4 and TRBJ1-1; D might be TRBD1 (5 bases). The ends were cut back, 0 bases at V and 7 bases at J, with 13 bases in the middle. The CDR3 is 14 amino acids. Germline loops: CDR1 SGHNT, CDR2 YYREEE (reference sequence). CDR3 protein: CASSLAGYRVEAFF. CDR3 in DNA: TGTGCCAGCAGCTTGGCAGGGTATCGGGTTGAAGCTTTCTTT.

CDR3 region: CASSFGGYGYTF. CDR3 in DNA: TGTGCCAGCAGCTTCGGGGGGTATGGCTACACCTTC. The chain combines TRBV28 with TRBJ1-2, with a possible D match to TRBD1 (5 bases). The CDR3 consists of 12 residues. V was pared by 6 bases and J by 5 bases, with 10 bases between. CDR1 is MDHEN, CDR2 SYDVKM, per germline.

The chain couples TRBV6-1 to TRBJ1-1; 7 nucleotides agree with TRBD1. V lost 1 base, J lost 5 bases, and 4 bases stayed unmatched. Germline V gives CDR1 MNHNS, CDR2 SASEGT. The CDR3 covers 14 residues. CDR3 bases: TGTGCCAGCAGTGAAGGGAGGGGGCGGACTGAAGCTTTCTTT. The encoded protein is CASSEGRGRTEAFF.

J is TRBJ1-1 and V is TRBV28, with 9 nucleotides matching TRBD1. The V gene's germline CDR1 is MDHEN and CDR2 SYDVKM. The V segment lost 1 base and the J segment 5 bases; nucleotides outside the gene matches: 5. This CDR3 has 15 residues. CDR3 DNA: TGTGCCAGCAGTTTATTGGTGACAGGGGGTACTGAAGCTTTCTTT. It codes for CASSLLVTGGTEAFF.

The V gene is TRBV27, the J gene TRBJ2-3; 7 nucleotides line up with TRBD2. The ends lost 5 bases at V and 3 bases at J; junction bases unmatched: 8. This CDR3 has 15 residues. CDR1 and CDR2 (germline): MNHEY, SMNVEV (reference sequence). In DNA, the CDR3 is TGTGCCAGCAGTGTGGGGGAGGGCCTAACAGATACGCAGTATTTT. Its protein product is CASSVGEGLTDTQYF.

The chain has TRBV11-2 and TRBJ2-5; D not resolved. The CDR3 has 13 residues. Germline V gene sequence: CDR1 SGHAT, CDR2 FQNNGV. V shed 5 bases and J shed 0 bases, with 7 bases lying between them. The CDR3 reads CASSVQYQETQYF. The CDR3 nucleotides read TGTGCCAGCAGCGTTCAGTACCAAGAGACCCAGTACTTC.

J is TRBJ2-2 and V is TRBV11-3, with 8 bases matching TRBD2. CDR1 is SGHNT, CDR2 YENEEA, per germline. This CDR3 has 14 amino acids. Unmatched junction bases numbered 6, after V lost 8 bases and J lost 4 bases. The CDR3 reads CASGGGTSTGELFF. DNA of the CDR3: TGTGCCAGCGGGGGCGGGACTAGCACCGGGGAGCTGTTTTTT.

A note on this clone: Distinct nucleotide sequences in the sample also encode this CDR3. J is TRBJ1-6 and V is TRBV4-3; D is uncertain. The CDR3 contains 16 residues. Germline assignment: CDR1 LGHNA and CDR2 YSLEER. V lost 0 bases and J lost 9, with 15 bases in between. CDR3 bases: TGCGCCAGCAGCCAAGAAACAGCACGCGTAGGTTCACCCCTCCACTTT. Translation: CASSQETARVGSPLHF.

The chain joins TRBV7-3 to TRBJ1-2, with 7 bases aligning to TRBD1. CDR3 length: 14 residues. Trimming cost V 5 bases and J 8 bases; bases outside gene matches: 11. Germline V gives CDR1 SGHTA, CDR2 FQGTGA. CDR3 sequence (DNA): TGTGCCAGCAGCCGGGACAGCCATTCGGGAGGCTACACCTTC. Amino acid sequence: CASSRDSHSGGYTF.